This T cell receptor beta chain stems from a study of T cell changes during pregnancy in multiple sclerosis. The repertoire was sequenced with immunoSEQ multiplex PCR; TCRdb's copy has only in-frame clones and lacks some. The sample has about 42,000 clones, about 88% seen once. Trimming left V 6 bases short and J 0 bases short, with 12 bases between. Germline CDR1 reads SGHDN; CDR2 reads FVKESK. The CDR3 is made up of 15 amino acids. Sequencing used CD4+ T cells from peripheral blood mononuclear cells, obtained in the second trimester of pregnancy. The rearrangement uses TRBV14 and TRBJ1-3; D gene uncertain. The receptor was derived from a female donor with multiple sclerosis, enrolled in a pregnancy study. CDR3 nucleotide sequence: TGTGCCAGCAGAGGACTCCCAAGCTCTGGAAACACCATATATTTT. Amino acid sequence: CASRGLPSSGNTIYF.